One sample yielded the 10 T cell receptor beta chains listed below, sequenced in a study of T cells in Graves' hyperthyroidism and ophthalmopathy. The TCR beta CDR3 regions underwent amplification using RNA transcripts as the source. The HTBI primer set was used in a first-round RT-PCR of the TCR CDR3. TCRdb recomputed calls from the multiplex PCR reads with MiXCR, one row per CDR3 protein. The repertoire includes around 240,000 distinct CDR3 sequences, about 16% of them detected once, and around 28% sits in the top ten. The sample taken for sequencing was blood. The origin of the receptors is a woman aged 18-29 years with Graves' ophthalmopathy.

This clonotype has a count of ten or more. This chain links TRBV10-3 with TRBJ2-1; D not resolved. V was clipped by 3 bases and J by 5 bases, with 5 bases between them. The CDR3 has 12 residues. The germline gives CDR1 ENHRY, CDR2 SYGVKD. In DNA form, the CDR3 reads TGTGCCATCAGTGAAGGAGACAATGAGCAGTTCTTC. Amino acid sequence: CAISEGDNEQFF.

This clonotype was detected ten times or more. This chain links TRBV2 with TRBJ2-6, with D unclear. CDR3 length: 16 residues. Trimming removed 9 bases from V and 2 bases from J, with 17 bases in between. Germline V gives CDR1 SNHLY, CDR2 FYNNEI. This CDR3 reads CASARTDFTGANVLTF. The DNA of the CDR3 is TGTGCCAGTGCTAGGACGGATTTTACTGGGGCCAACGTCCTGACTTTC.

Here the CDR3 DNA reads TGTGCCAGCAGCGTAGGAGGGGGGCCCGCCTTCGGGGAGCAGTTCTTC. Amino acids: CASSVGGGPAFGEQFF. V gene TRBV9 combines with J gene TRBJ2-1, with D perhaps given as TRBD1 or TRBD2 (6 bases each). Trimming took off 0 bases at V and 10 bases at J, with 20 bases between the two ends. The CDR3 has 16 amino acids. Germline assignment: CDR1 SGDLS and CDR2 YYNGEE.

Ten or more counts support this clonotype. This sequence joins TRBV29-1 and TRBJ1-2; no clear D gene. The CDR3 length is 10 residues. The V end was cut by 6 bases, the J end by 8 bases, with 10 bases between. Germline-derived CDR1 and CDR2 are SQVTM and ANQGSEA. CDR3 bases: TGCAGCGTGACCGTAGGGGGCTACACCTTC. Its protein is CSVTVGGYTF. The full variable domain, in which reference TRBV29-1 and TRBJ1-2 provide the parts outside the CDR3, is SAVISQKPSRDICQRGTSLTIQCQVDSQVTMMFWYRQQPGQSLTLIATANQGSEATYESGFVIDKFPISRPNLTFSTLTVSNMSPEDSSIYLCSVTVGGYTFGSGTRLTVV.

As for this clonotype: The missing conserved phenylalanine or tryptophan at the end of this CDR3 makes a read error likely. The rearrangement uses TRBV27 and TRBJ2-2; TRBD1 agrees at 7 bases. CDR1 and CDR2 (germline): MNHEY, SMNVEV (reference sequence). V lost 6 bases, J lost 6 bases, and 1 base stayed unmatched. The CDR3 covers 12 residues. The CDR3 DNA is TGTGCCAGCAGAAGGGGGCCCGGGGAGCTGTTTTCT. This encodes CASRRGPGELFS.

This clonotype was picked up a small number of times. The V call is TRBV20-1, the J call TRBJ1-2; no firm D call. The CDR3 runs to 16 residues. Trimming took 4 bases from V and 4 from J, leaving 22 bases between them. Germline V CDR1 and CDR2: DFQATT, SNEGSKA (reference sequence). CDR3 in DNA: TGCAGTGCTAAAAACTCGGCAGCCTACGGCGGCTATGGCTACACCTTC. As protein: CSAKNSAAYGGYGYTF.

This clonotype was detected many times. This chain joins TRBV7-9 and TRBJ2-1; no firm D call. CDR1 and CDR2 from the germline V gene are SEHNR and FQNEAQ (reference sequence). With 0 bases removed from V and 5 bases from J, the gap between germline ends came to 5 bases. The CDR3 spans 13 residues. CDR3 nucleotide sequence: TGTGCCAGCAGCTTAGCACCTAACAATGAGCAGTTCTTC. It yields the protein CASSLAPNNEQFF.

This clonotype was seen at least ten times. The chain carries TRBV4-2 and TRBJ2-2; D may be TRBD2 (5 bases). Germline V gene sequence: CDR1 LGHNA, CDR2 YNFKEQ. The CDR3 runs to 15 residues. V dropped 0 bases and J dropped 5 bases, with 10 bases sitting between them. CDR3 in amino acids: CASSQEGGSTGELFF. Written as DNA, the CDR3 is TGTGCCAGCAGCCAAGAAGGAGGATCAACCGGGGAGCTGTTTTTT.

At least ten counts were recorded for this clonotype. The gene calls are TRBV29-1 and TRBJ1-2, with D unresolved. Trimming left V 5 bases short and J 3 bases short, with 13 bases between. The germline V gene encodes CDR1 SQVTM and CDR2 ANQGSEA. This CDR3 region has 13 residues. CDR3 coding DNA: TGCAGCGTTTCAACCCCCGGACACTATGGCTACACCTTC. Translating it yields CSVSTPGHYGYTF.

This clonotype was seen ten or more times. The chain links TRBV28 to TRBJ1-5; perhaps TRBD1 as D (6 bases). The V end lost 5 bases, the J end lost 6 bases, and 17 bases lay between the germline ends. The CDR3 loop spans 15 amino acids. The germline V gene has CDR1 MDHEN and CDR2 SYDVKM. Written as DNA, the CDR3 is TGTGCCAGCAGTCGCAACAGGGAGAGGAGTCAGCCCCAGCATTTT. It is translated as CASSRNRERSQPQHF.